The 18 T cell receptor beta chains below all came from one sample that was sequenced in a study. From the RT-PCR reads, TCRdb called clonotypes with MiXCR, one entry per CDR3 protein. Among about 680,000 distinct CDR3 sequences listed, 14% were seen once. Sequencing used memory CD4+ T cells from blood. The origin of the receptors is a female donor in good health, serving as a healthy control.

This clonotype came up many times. CDR3: CASSDRGRSAFF. CDR3 DNA sequence: TGTGCCAGCAGTGACCGGGGGAGGTCGGCTTTCTTT. The chain couples TRBV6-5 to TRBJ1-1; perhaps TRBD1 as D (5 bases). Per germline, CDR1 MNHEY and CDR2 SVGAGI. This CDR3 has 12 amino acids. The V and J ends lost 5 bases and 11 bases respectively, with 15 bases between them.

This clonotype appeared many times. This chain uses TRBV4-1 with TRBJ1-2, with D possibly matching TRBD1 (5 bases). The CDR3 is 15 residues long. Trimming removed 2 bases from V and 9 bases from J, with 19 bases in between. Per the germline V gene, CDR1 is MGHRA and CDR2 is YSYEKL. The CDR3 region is CASSQPLRDSHRYTF. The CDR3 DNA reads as TGCGCCAGCAGCCAACCCCTACGGGACTCTCATCGCTACACCTTC.

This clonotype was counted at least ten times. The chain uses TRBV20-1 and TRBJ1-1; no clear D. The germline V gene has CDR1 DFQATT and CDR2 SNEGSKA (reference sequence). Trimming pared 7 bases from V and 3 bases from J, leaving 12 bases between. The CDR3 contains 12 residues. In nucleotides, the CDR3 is TGCAGTGTAGTCAGGTCGTACACTGAAGCTTTCTTT. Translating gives CSVVRSYTEAFF.

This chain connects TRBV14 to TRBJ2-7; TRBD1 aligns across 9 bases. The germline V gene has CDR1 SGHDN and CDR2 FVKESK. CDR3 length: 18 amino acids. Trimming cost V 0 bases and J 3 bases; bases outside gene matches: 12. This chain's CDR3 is CASSQDKGFAGQGYEQYF. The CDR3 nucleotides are TGTGCCAGCAGCCAAGATAAGGGATTTGCGGGACAGGGCTACGAGCAGTACTTC. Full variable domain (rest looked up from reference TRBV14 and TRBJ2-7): EAGVTQFPSHSVIEKGQTVTLRCDPISGHDNLYWYRRVMGKEIKFLLHFVKESKQDESGMPNNRFLAERTGGTYSTLKVQPAELEDSGVYFCASSQDKGFAGQGYEQYFGPGTRLTVT.

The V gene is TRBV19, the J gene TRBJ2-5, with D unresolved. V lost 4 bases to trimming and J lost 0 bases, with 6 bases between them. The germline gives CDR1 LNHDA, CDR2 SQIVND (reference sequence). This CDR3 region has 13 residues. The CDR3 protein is CASSKRYQETQYF. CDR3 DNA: TGTGCCAGTAGTAAACGGTACCAAGAGACCCAGTACTTC.

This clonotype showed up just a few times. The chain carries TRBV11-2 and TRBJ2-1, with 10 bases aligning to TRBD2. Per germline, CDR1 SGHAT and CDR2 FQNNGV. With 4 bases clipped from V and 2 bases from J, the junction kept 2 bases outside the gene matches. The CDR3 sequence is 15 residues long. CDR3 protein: CASSYTSGTYNEQFF. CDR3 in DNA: TGTGCCAGCAGCTATACTAGCGGGACCTACAATGAGCAGTTCTTC.

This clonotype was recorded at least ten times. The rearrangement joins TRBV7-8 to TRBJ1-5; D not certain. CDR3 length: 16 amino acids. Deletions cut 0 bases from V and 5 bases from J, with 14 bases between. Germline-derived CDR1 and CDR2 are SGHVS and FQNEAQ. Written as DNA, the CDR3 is TGTGCCAGCAGCTTAGCGCTTTCAGCGAGACATCAGCCCCAGCATTTT. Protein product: CASSLALSARHQPQHF.

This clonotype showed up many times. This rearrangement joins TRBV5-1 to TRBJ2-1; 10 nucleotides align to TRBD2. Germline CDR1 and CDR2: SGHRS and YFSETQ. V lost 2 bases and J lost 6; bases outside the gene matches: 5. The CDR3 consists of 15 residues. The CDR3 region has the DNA TGCGCCAGCAGCTTAAGCGGGAGGGCCGGCAATGAGCAGTTCTTC. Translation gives CASSLSGRAGNEQFF.

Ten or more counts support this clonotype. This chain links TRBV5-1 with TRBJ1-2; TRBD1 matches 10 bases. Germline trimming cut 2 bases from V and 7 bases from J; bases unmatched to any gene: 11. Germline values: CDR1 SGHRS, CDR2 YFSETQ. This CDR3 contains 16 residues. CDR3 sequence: CASSFDGTGALGGYTF. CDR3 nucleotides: TGCGCCAGCAGCTTTGACGGGACAGGGGCGCTCGGTGGCTACACCTTC.

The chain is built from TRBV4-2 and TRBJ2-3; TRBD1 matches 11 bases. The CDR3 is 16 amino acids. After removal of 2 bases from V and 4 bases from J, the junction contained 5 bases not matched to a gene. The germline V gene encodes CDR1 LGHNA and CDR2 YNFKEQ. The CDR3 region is CASSQPRTGGPDTQYF. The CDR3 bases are TGTGCCAGCAGCCAACCCCGGACAGGGGGCCCAGATACGCAGTATTTT.

This chain's CDR3 is CASSETDNQPQHF. CDR3 nucleotides: TGTGCCAGCAGTGAAACAGACAATCAGCCCCAGCATTTT. The chain is built from TRBV6-1 and TRBJ1-5; D remains ambiguous. The germline V and J ends were trimmed by 2 bases and 3 bases, with 5 bases remaining between them. The CDR3 spans 13 residues. Looked up from germline, CDR1 is MNHNS and CDR2 is SASEGT.

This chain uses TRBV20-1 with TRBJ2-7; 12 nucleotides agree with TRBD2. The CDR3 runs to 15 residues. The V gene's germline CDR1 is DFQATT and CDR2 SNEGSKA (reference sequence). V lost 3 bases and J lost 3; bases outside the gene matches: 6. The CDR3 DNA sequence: TGCAGTGCTAGCACCTCTAGCGGGAGGGACTACGAGCAGTACTTC. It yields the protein CSASTSSGRDYEQYF.

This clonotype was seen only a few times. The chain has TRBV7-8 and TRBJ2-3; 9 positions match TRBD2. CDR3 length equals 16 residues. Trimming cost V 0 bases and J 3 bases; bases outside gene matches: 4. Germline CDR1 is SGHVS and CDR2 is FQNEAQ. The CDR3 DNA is TGTGCCAGCAGCTTAGCGGGTGGACTAGCGACAGATACGCAGTATTTT. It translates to CASSLAGGLATDTQYF.

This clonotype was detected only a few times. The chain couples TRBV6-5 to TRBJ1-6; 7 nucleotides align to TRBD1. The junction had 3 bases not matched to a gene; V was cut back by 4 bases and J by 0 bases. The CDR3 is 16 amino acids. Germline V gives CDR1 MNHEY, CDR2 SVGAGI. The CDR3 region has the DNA TGTGCCAGCAGTTCGGGACAGAGCTCCTATAATTCACCCCTCCACTTT. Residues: CASSSGQSSYNSPLHF.

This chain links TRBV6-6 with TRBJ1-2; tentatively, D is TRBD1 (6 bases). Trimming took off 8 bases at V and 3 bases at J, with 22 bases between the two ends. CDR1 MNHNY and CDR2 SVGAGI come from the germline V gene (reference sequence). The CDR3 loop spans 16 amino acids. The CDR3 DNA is TGTGCCAGCCGAACCCGGACGGACAGTTCGGACTATGGCTACACCTTC. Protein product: CASRTRTDSSDYGYTF.

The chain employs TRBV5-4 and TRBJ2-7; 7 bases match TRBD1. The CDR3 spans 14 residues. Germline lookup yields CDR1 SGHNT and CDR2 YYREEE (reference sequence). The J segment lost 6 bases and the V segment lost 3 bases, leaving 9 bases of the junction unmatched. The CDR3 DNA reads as TGTGCCAGCAGCTCGAAAACAGGGGTCCCCGAGCAGTACTTC. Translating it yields CASSSKTGVPEQYF.

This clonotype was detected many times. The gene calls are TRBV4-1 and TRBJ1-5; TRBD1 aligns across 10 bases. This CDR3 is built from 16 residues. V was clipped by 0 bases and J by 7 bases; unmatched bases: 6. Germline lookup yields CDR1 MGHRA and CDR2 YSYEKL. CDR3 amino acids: CASSQDGGQGYQPQHF. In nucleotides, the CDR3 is TGCGCCAGCAGCCAAGATGGGGGACAGGGGTACCAGCCCCAGCATTTT.

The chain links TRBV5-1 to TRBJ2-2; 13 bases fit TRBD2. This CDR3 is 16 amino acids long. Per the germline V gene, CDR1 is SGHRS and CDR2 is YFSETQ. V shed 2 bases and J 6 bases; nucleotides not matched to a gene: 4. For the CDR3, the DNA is TGCGCCAGCAGCTTAGGACTAGCGGGAGCTGCCGGGGAGCTGTTTTTT. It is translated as CASSLGLAGAAGELFF.